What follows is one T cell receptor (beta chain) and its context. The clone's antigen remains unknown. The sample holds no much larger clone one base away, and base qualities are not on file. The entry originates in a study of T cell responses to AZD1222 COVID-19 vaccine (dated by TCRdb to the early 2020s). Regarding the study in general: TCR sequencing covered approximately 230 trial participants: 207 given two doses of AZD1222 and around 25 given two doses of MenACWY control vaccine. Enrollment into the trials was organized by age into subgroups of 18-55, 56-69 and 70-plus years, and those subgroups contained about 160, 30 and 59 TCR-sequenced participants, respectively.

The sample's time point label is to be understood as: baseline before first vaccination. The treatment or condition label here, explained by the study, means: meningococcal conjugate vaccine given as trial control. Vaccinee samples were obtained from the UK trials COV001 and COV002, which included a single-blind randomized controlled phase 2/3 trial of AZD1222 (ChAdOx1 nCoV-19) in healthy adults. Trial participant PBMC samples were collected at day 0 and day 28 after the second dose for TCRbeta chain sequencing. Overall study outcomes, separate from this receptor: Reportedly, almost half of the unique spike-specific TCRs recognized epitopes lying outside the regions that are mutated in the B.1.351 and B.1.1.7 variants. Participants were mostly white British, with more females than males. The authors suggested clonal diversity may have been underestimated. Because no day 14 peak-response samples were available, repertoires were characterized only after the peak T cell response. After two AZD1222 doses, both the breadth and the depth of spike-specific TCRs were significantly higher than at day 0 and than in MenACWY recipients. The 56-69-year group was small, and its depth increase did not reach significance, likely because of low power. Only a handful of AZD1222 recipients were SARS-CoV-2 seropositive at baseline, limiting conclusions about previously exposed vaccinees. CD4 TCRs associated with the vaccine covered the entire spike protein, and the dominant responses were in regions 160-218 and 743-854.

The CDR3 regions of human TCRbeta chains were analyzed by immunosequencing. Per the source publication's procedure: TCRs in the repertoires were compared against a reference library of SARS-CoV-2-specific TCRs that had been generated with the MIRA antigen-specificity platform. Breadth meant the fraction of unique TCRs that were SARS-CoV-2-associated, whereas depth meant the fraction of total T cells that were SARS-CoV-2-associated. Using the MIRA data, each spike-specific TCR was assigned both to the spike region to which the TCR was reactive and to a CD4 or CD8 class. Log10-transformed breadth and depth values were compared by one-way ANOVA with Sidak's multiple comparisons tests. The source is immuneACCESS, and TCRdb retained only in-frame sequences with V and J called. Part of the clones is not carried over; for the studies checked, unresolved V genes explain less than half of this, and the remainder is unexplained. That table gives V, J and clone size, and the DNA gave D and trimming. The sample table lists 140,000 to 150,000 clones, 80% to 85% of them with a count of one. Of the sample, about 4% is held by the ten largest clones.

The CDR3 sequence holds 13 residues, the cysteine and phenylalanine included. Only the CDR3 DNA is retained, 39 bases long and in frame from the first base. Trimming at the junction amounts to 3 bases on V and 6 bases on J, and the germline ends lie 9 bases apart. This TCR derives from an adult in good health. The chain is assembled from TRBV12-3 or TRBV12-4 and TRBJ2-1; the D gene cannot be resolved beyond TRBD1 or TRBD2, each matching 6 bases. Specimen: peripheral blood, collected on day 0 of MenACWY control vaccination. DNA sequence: TGTGCCAGCAGTTTGGGGGGCCCCAATGAGCAGTTCTTC. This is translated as CASSLGGPNEQFF.